The rows below give T cell receptor beta chains drawn from one sample of a study of blood T cell repertoires in COVID-19. Clones were read by immunoSEQ multiplex PCR, and TCRdb kept only the in-frame ones, dropping some. In the table there are over 200,000 clones, about 90% of which are singletons. The sequenced sample consisted of PBMCs or T cells enriched from blood (not recorded which). The receptors were sampled from a woman aged 45-65 years in a cohort exposed to, infected with or recovered from COVID-19 (not recorded which). CDR3s include the opening cysteine and the closing phenylalanine or tryptophan.

V	J	CDR3
TRBV7-3	TRBJ2-3	CASSPLRTDTQYF
TRBV9	TRBJ2-1	CASSSLTSGGYNEQFF
TRBV20-1	TRBJ2-7	CSASRGSHSYEQYF
TRBV7-8	TRBJ2-7	CASSLYSGEREQYF
TRBV18	TRBJ2-2	CASSPPGGNTGELFF
TRBV7-7	TRBJ1-1	CASSLGHRVENTEAFF
TRBV19	TRBJ1-4	CASSILQGHNEKLFF
TRBV5-6	TRBJ1-2	CASSRTGKDYGYTF
TRBV20-1	TRBJ1-2	CSASSGGSGYTF
TRBV9	TRBJ2-5	CASSTETLGLLGTQYF
TRBV13	TRBJ1-2	CASSAKAGGYGYTF